A selection of T cell receptor beta chains follows, all from one sample in a study of cytomegalovirus exposure and HLA in healthy donors. The data were produced by immunoSEQ multiplex PCR, yet TCRdb's version contains in-frame clones alone and is incomplete. In all, the sample yields about 110,000 clones. Sequencing input: PBMCs. These receptors originate from a young man in good health and CMV-seronegative. Each CDR3 is given without its conserved first and last residue.

j_gene,v_gene,CDR3aa
TRBJ1-3,TRBV10-3,AISENQRVSGNTIY
TRBJ1-1,TRBV27,ASSLFLEGTEAF
TRBJ1-3,TRBV5-4,ASSWDSSGNTIY
TRBJ1-1,TRBV10-1,ASSGGNTEAF
TRBJ2-7,TRBV5-1,ASSFGTSVTYEQY
TRBJ2-3,TRBV5-1,ASHNRGEGYTQY
TRBJ2-7,TRBV7-6,ASSLDEATSYEQY
NA,TRBV28,ASSLSSGDEQY
TRBJ2-2,TRBV18,ASSHTGGWELF
TRBJ1-1,TRBV11-3,ATRRQPGGVDTEAF
TRBJ2-1,TRBV15,ATSRSSPTYNEQF
TRBJ2-3,TRBV6-5,ASSIDRTRDTQY
TRBJ2-7,TRBV7-9,ASSLASGSGYEQY
TRBJ1-5,TRBV19,ASMSVEGSNQPQH
TRBJ2-2,TRBV18,ASSPPVVNTGELF
TRBJ2-7,TRBV28,ASSSGGREQY
TRBJ2-2,TRBV5-5,ASSLAGNAGELF
TRBJ2-5,TRBV13,ASSLTTTSLETQY
TRBJ1-1,TRBV5-4,ASSLGLPGTLNTEAF
TRBJ1-2,TRBV28,ASSLVPGFYGYT
TRBJ1-1,TRBV19,ASTDRKPEAF
TRBJ2-7,TRBV9,ASSPRGDRVGGEQY
TRBJ1-1,TRBV18,ASARGTEAF
TRBJ1-3,TRBV7-9,ASSLVGGSGNTIY
TRBJ1-2,TRBV6-1,ASSASGGVLYYT
TRBJ1-2,TRBV7-2,ASSYPTGGQGYT
NA,TRBV7-9,ASSPEGTGFYEQY
TRBJ2-1,TRBV7-9,ASSLGGRAGEQF
TRBJ1-3,TRBV5-4,ASISPGNTIY
TRBJ2-2,TRBV7-9,ASSETSGRSIFGELF
NA,TRBV27,ASSLMRPPYEQY
TRBJ2-6,TRBV2,ASTFSGANVLT
TRBJ2-7,TRBV9,ASSSQGSYEQY
TRBJ2-7,TRBV7-9,ASREGSSYEQY
TRBJ1-1,TRBV18,ASSPPPGGNTEAF
TRBJ2-3,TRBV27,ASIAGTGRWGTDTQY
TRBJ1-2,TRBV27,ASSFQGIGYT
TRBJ2-7,TRBV7-2,ASSLRRTTYEQY
TRBJ2-5,TRBV5-1,ASSLGAGGPETQY
TRBJ2-1,TRBV30,AWSVRVGGDEQF
TRBJ2-2,TRBV12-5,ASGEGQLANTGELF
TRBJ1-2,TRBV19,ASYEVYYGYT
TRBJ2-7,TRBV19,ASSSRLAGTAYEQY
TRBJ1-1,TRBV13,ASKTDTEAF
TRBJ1-3,TRBV5-8,ASSLGRGTGGNTIY
TRBJ2-1,TRBV27,ASRRGLADSYNEQF